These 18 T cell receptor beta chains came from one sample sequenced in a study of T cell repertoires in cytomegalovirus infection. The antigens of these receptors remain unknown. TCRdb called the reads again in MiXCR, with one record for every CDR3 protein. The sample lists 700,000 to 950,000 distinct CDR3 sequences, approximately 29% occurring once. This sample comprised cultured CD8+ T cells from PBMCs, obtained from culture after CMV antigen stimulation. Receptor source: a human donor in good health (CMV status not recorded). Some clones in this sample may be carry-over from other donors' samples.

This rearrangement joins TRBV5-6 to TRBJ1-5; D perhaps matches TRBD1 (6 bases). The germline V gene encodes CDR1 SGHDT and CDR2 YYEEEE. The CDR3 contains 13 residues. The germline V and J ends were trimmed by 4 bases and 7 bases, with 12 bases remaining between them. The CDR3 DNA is TGTGCCAGCAGCCCCCAGGGGAAACAGCCCCAGCATTTT. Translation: CASSPQGKQPQHF.

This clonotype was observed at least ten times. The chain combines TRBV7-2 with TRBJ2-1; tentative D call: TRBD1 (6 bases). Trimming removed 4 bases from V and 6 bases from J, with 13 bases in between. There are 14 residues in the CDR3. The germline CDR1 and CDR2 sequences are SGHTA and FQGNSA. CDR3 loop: CASSSGRGPNEQFF. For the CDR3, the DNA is TGTGCCAGCAGCTCGGGCAGGGGCCCCAATGAGCAGTTCTTC.

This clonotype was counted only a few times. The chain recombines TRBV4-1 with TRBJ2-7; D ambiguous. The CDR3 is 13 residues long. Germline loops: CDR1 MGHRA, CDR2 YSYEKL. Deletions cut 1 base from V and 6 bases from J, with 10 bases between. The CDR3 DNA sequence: TGCGCCAGCAGCCAAGGTCTAACGGGCGAGCAGTACGTC. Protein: CASSQGLTGEQYV.

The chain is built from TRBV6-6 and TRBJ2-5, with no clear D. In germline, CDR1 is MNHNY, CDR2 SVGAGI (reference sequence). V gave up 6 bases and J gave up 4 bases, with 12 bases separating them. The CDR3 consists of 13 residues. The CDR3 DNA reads TGTGCCAGCAGCCATGCAGGCAGAGAGACCCAGTACTTC. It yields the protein CASSHAGRETQYF.

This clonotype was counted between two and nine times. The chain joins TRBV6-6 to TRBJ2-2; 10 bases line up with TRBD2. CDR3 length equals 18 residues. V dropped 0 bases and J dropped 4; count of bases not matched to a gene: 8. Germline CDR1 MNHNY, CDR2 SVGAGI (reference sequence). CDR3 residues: CASSYSSSGGAGTGELFF. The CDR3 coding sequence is TGTGCCAGCAGTTACTCGTCTAGCGGGGGAGCGGGCACCGGGGAGCTGTTTTTT.

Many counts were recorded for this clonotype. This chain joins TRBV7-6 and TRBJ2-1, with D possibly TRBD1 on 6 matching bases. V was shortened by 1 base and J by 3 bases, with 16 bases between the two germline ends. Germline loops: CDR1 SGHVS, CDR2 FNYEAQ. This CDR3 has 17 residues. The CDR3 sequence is CASSLVFAGENYNEQFF. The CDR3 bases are TGTGCCAGCAGCTTAGTATTTGCAGGGGAAAACTACAATGAGCAGTTCTTC. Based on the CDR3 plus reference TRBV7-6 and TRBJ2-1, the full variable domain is GAGVSQSPRYKVTKRGQDVALRCDPISGHVSLYWYRQALGQGPEFLTYFNYEAQQDKSGLPNDRFSAERPEGSISTLTIQRTEQRDSAMYRCASSLVFAGENYNEQFFGPGTRLTVL.

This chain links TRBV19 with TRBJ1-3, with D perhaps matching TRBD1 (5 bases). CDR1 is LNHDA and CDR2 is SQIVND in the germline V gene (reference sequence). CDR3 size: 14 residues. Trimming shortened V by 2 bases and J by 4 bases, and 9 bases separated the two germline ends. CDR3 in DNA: TGTGCCAGTAGTATACAGGGAGGCGGAAACACCATATATTTT. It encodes CASSIQGGGNTIYF.

CDR3 residues: CASSQGTGGLDYLNYGYTF. CDR3 DNA: TGTGCCAGCAGCCAAGGAACAGGGGGCTTGGATTACCTCAACTATGGCTACACCTTC. This chain links TRBV3-1 with TRBJ1-2; TRBD1 agrees at 9 bases. The V gene end was trimmed by 1 base and the J gene end by 2 bases; junction bases not matched to a gene: 14. Per the germline V gene, CDR1 is LGHDT and CDR2 is YNNKEL (reference sequence). This CDR3 region has 19 residues. The complete variable domain, with remaining parts taken from reference TRBV3-1 and TRBJ1-2, reads DTAVSQTPKYLVTQMGNDKSIKCEQNLGHDTMYWYKQDSKKFLKIMFSYNNKELIINETVPNRFSPKSPDKAHLNLHINSLELGDSAVYFCASSQGTGGLDYLNYGYTFGSGTRLTVV.

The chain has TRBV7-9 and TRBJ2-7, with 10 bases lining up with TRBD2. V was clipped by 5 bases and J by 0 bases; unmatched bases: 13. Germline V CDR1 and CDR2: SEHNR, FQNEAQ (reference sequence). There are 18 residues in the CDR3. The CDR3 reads CASSPATSGSRSSYEQYF. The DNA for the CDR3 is TGTGCCAGCAGCCCCGCGACTAGCGGGTCGCGGAGCTCCTACGAGCAGTACTTC.

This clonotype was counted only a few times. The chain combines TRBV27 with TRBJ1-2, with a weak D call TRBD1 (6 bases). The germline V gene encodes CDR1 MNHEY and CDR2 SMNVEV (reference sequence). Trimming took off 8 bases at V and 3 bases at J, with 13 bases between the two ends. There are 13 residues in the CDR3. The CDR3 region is CASRRTEYYGYTF. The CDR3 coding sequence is TGTGCCAGCCGAAGGACAGAATACTATGGCTACACCTTC.

CDR3 loop: CASSPSGGSGETQYF. CDR3 bases: TGTGCCAGCAGCCCTAGCGGGGGGTCGGGAGAGACCCAGTACTTC. The chain uses TRBV11-1 and TRBJ2-5; the match to TRBD2 covers 11 bases. Germline CDR1 reads SGHAT; CDR2 reads FQDESV (reference sequence). The CDR3 spans 15 residues. V lost 5 bases, J lost 4 bases, and 6 bases stayed unmatched.

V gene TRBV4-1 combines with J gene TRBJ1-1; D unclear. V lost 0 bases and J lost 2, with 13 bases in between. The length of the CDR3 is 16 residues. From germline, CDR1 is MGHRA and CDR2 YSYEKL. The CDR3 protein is CASSQDQSSPNTEAFF. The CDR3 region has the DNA TGCGCCAGCAGCCAAGACCAGTCCTCTCCTAACACTGAAGCTTTCTTT.

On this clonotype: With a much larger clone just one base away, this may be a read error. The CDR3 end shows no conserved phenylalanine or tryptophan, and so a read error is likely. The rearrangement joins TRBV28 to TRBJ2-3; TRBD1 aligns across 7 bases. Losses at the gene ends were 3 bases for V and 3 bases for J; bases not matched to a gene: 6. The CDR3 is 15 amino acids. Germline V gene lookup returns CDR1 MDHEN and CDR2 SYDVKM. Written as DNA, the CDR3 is TGTGCCAGCAGTTTGGAGACAGGGTCTACAGATACGCAGTATTCT. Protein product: CASSLETGSTDTQYS.

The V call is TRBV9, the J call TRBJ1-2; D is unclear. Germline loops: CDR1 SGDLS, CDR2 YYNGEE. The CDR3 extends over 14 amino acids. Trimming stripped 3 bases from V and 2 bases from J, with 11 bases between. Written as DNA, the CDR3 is TGTGCCAGCAGCGAGGCTCAGGAGAACTATGGCTACACCTTC. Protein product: CASSEAQENYGYTF.

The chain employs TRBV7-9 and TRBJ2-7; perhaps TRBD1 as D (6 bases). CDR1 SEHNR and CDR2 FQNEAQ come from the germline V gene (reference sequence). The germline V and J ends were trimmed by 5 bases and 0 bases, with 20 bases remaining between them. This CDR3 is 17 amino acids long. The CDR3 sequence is CASSPIGAGEASYEQYF. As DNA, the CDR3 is TGTGCCAGCAGCCCAATAGGGGCAGGGGAAGCCTCCTACGAGCAGTACTTC.

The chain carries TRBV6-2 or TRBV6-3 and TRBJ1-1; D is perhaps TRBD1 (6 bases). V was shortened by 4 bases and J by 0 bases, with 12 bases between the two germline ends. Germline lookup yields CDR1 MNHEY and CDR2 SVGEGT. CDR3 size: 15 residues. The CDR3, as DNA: TGTGCCAGCAGTTCACAGGGACCTCTGAACACTGAAGCTTTCTTT. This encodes CASSSQGPLNTEAFF.

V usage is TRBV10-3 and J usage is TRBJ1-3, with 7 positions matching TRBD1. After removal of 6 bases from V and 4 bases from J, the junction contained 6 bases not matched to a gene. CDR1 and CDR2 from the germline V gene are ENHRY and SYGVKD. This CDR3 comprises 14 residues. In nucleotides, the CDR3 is TGTGCCATCAGCCCCCAGGACAGGGGAAACACCATATATTTT. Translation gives CAISPQDRGNTIYF.

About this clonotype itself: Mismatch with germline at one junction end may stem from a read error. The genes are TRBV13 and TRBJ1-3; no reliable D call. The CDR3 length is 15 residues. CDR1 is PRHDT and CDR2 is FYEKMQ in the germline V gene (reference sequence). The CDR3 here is CASPTPVDLGNTIYF. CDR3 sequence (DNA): TGTGCCAGCCCCACCCCCGTGGACCTTGGAAACACTATATATTTT.